Listed below are T cell receptor beta chains from one sample, sequenced in a study of blood T cells in healthy people across ages. TCRdb recomputed calls from the 5' RACE reads with MiXCR, one row per CDR3 protein. The top ten hold approximately 15% of the sample, which has 600,000 or so distinct CDR3 sequences, approximately 30% seen once. Input material: blood. These receptors all stem from an elderly woman in good health. CDR3s leave out the opening cysteine and the closing phenylalanine or tryptophan. Fields, in order: CDR3 length, V gene, CDR3 protein.

cdr3_length: 11; v_call: TRBV20-1; cdr3_aa: SARPALNYGYT
cdr3_length: 12; v_call: TRBV25-1; cdr3_aa: ASSEFTGSEGYT
cdr3_length: 13; v_call: TRBV6-5; cdr3_aa: ASRPRPDFSYEQY
cdr3_length: 14; v_call: TRBV7-3; cdr3_aa: ASSPTGAASTDTQY
cdr3_length: 10; v_call: TRBV6-5; cdr3_aa: ASSYRTGEQY
cdr3_length: 12; v_call: TRBV5-1; cdr3_aa: ASSLETGQDEQY
cdr3_length: 13; v_call: TRBV7-6; cdr3_aa: ASSSGTGRTGELF
cdr3_length: 14; v_call: TRBV5-1; cdr3_aa: ASSLKGQTGSTEAF
cdr3_length: 14; v_call: TRBV7-2; cdr3_aa: ASSLVRLTGTGELF
cdr3_length: 13; v_call: TRBV27; cdr3_aa: ASRGLAGAGETQY
cdr3_length: 12; v_call: TRBV3-1; cdr3_aa: ASSQDTRYNEQF
cdr3_length: 15; v_call: TRBV5-5; cdr3_aa: ASSSPPTGPNTGELF
cdr3_length: 11; v_call: TRBV20-1; cdr3_aa: SALSGGNNEQF
cdr3_length: 16; v_call: TRBV4-2; cdr3_aa: ASSRLSSPRTASYGYT
cdr3_length: 13; v_call: TRBV27; cdr3_aa: ASSLSGTGVGELF
cdr3_length: 13; v_call: TRBV12-3/TRBV12-4; cdr3_aa: ASSFSSGSTDTQY